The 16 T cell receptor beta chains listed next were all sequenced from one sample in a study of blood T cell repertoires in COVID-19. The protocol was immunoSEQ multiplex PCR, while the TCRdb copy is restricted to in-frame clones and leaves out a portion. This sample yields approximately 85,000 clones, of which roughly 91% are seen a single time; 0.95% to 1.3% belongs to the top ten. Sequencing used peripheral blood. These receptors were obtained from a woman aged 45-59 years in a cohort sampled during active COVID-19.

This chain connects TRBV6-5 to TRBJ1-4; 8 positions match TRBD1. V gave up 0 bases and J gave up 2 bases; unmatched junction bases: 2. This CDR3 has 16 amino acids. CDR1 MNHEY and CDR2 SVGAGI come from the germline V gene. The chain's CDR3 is CASSYSNRGTNEKLFF. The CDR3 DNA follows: TGTGCCAGCAGTTACTCGAACAGGGGGACTAATGAAAAACTGTTTTTT.

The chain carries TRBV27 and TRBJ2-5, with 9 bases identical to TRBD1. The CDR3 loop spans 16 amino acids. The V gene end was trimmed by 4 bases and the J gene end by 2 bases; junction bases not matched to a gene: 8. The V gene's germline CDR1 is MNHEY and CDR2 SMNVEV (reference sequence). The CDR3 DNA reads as TGTGCCAGCAGTTGGGGACAGGGCCGGCCTCAAGAGACCCAGTACTTC. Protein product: CASSWGQGRPQETQYF.

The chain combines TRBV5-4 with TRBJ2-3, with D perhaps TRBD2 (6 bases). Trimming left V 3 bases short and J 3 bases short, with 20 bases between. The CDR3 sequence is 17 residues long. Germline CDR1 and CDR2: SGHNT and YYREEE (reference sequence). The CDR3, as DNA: TGTGCCAGCAGCTCCCGGGCGGAGGGGTTTGGGACAGATACGCAGTATTTT. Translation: CASSSRAEGFGTDTQYF. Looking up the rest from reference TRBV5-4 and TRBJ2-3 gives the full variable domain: ETGVTQSPTHLIKTRGQQVTLRCSSQSGHNTVSWYQQALGQGPQFIFQYYREEENGRGNFPPRFSGLQFPNYSSELNVNALELDDSALYLCASSSRAEGFGTDTQYFGPGTRLTVL.

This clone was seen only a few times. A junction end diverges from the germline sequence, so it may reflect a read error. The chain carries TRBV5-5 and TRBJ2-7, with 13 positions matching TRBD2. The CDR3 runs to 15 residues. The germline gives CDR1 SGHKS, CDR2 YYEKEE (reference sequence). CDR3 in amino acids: CASSPGTSGIYEHYF. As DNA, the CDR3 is TGTGCCAGCAGCCCCGGGACTAGCGGGATATACGAGCATTACTTC.

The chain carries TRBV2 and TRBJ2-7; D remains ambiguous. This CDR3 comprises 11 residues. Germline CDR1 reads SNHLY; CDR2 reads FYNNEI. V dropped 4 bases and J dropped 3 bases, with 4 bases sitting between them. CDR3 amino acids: CASSVDYEQYF. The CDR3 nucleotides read TGTGCCAGCAGTGTAGACTACGAGCAGTACTTC.

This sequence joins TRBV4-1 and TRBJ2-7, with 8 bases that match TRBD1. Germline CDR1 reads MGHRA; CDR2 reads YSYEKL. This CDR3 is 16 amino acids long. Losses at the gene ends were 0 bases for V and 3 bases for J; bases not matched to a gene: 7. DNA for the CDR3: TGCGCCAGCAGCCAAGAAATTGGACAGGGTCACTACGAGCAGTACTTC. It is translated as CASSQEIGQGHYEQYF.

The CDR3 sequence is CASSLETSGRSDTQYF. The CDR3 coding sequence is TGTGCCAGCAGCTTAGAGACTAGCGGGCGGTCAGATACGCAGTATTTT. The chain carries TRBV7-9 and TRBJ2-3, with 10 nucleotides matching TRBD2. V was clipped by 1 base and J by 4 bases; unmatched bases: 5. Germline V gives CDR1 SEHNR, CDR2 FQNEAQ (reference sequence). The CDR3 is 16 residues long.

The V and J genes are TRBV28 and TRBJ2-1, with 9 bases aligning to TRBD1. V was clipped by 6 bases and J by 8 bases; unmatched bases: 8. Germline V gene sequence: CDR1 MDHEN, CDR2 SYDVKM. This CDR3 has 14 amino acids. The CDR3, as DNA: TGTGCCAGCAGACCAACAGGGGGCGGGGATGAGCAGTTCTTC. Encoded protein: CASRPTGGGDEQFF.

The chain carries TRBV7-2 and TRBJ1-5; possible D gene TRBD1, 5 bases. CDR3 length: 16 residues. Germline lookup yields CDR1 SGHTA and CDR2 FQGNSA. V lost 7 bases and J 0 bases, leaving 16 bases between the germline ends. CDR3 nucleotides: TGTGCCAGCACCGACAGCGCGAAATATAGCAATCAGCCCCAGCATTTT. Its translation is CASTDSAKYSNQPQHF. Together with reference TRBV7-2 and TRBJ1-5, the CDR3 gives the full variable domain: GAGVSQSPSNKVTEKGKDVELRCDPISGHTALYWYRQSLGQGLEFLIYFQGNSAPDKSGLPSDRFSAERTGGSVSTLTIQRTQQEDSAVYLCASTDSAKYSNQPQHFGDGTRLSIL.

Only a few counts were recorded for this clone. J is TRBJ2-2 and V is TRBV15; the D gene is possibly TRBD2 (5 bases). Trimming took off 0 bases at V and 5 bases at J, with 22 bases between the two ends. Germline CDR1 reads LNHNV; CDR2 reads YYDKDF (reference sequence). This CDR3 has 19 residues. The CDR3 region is CATSRDPFREIERTGELFF. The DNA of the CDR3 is TGTGCCACCAGCAGAGATCCCTTTCGGGAAATAGAAAGGACCGGGGAGCTGTTTTTT.

The CDR3 DNA sequence: TGTGCCAGCAGCTTAAGGACAGGGACCGAAGAGACCCAGTACTTC. As protein: CASSLRTGTEETQYF. The rearrangement links TRBV5-4 to TRBJ2-5, with 8 bases aligning to TRBD1. The CDR3 has 15 amino acids. J gave up 3 bases and V 2 bases, and 6 bases lay outside the gene matches. The germline gives CDR1 SGHNT, CDR2 YYREEE (reference sequence).

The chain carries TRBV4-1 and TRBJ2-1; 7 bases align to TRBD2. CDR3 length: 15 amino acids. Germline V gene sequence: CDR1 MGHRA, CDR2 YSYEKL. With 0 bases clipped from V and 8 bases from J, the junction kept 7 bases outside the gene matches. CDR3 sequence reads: CASSQERGGADEQFF. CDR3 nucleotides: TGCGCCAGCAGCCAAGAGCGGGGAGGGGCCGATGAGCAGTTCTTC.

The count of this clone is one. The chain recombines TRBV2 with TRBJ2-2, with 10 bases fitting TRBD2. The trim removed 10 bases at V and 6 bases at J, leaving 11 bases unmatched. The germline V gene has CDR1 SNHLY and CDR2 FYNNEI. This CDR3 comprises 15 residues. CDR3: CATDRRTSGSGELFF. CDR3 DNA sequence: TGTGCCACCGACCGAAGGACTAGCGGTTCCGGGGAGCTGTTTTTT.

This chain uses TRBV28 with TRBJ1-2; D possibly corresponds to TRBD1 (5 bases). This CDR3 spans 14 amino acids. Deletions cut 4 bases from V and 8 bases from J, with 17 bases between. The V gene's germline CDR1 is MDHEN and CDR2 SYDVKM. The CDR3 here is CASSSATGKRGYTF. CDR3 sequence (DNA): TGTGCCAGCAGTTCAGCCACAGGAAAGAGGGGCTACACCTTC.

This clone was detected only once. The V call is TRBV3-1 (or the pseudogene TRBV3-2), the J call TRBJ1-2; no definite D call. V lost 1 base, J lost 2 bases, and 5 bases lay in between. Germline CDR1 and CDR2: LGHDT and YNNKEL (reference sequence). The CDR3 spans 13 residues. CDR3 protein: CASSQGRNYGYTF. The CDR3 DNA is TGTGCCAGCAGCCAAGGGAGGAACTATGGCTACACCTTC.

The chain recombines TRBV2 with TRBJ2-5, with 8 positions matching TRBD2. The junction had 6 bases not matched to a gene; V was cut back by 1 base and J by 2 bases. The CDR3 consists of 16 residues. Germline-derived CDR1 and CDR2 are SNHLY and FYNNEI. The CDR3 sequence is CASSEGKTSVQETQYF. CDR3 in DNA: TGTGCCAGCAGTGAAGGGAAGACTAGCGTACAAGAGACCCAGTACTTC.